These 25 T cell receptor beta chains were all obtained from the same sample, sequenced in a study of shared clonotypes between healthy human individuals. CD45RO-negative CD8 cells positively selected for CCR7 made up the naive population, which excluded terminally differentiated effector memory CD45RA+ cells. The method was immunoSEQ multiplex PCR; TCRdb's version includes in-frame clones alone and lacks a portion of them. Of 1.5 million to 2.5 million clones listed, 85% to 95% are singletons. The sequenced material came from naive CD8+ T cells sorted from blood. These receptors all stem from a man younger than 35 in good health.

The chain links TRBV7-2 to TRBJ2-1; D not certain. CDR3 length: 16 residues. Per germline, CDR1 SGHTA and CDR2 FQGNSA. The V end lost 1 base, the J end lost 6 bases, and 16 bases lay between the germline ends. The CDR3 loop is CASSLVHAFDGNEQFF. The CDR3 DNA sequence: TGTGCCAGCAGCTTAGTGCACGCTTTCGACGGCAATGAGCAGTTCTTC.

The chain joins TRBV13 to TRBJ2-2; D not resolved. CDR3 size: 12 residues. Germline V gene data show CDR1 as PRHDT and CDR2 as FYEKMQ (reference sequence). V lost 3 bases to trimming and J lost 8 bases, with 7 bases between them. CDR3 protein: CASSFEVGELFF. CDR3 nucleotide sequence: TGTGCCAGCAGCTTCGAGGTGGGGGAGCTGTTTTTT.

The chain carries TRBV4-1 and TRBJ2-5, with D possibly TRBD1 on 6 matching bases. CDR1 is MGHRA, CDR2 YSYEKL, per germline. V shed 3 bases and J shed 2 bases, with 16 bases lying between them. The CDR3 is made up of 16 amino acids. The CDR3 DNA is TGCGCCAGCAGCCACGGTCCCGGGACACTACAAGAGACCCAGTACTTC. Residues: CASSHGPGTLQETQYF.

The chain uses TRBV4-1 and TRBJ2-7; the D is unclear. This CDR3 comprises 15 residues. Germline V gene sequence: CDR1 MGHRA, CDR2 YSYEKL. V lost 1 base to trimming and J lost 2 bases, with 12 bases between them. CDR3 nucleotide sequence: TGCGCCAGCAGCCAAGCTTTCGGGTGGACCTACGAGCAGTACTTC. Protein product: CASSQAFGWTYEQYF.

The chain is built from TRBV7-9 and TRBJ2-7; TRBD2 agrees at 10 bases. The CDR3 length is 15 residues. V shed 4 bases, J shed 3 bases, and the junction held 6 bases outside the gene matches. Germline loops: CDR1 SEHNR, CDR2 FQNEAQ (reference sequence). Here the CDR3 DNA reads TGTGCCAGCAGCTGGGCTAGCGGGGGCCTCTACGAGCAGTACTTC. Protein: CASSWASGGLYEQYF.

This chain connects TRBV5-4 to TRBJ2-2; 8 bases are a match to TRBD1. The junction had 8 bases not matched to a gene; V was cut back by 0 bases and J by 7 bases. Germline lookup yields CDR1 SGHNT and CDR2 YYREEE (reference sequence). The CDR3 is 16 amino acids. The chain's CDR3 is CASSLGTGMNSGELFF. The DNA of the CDR3 is TGTGCCAGCAGCTTGGGGACAGGGATGAATAGCGGGGAGCTGTTTTTT.

This chain joins TRBV5-6 and TRBJ1-2, with 7 positions matching TRBD1. The CDR3 covers 15 residues. The germline gives CDR1 SGHDT, CDR2 YYEEEE. V shed 3 bases and J 4 bases; nucleotides not matched to a gene: 9. In nucleotides, the CDR3 is TGTGCCAGCAGCTCCGGACAGGAGGGGGTCTATGGCTACACCTTC. Translating gives CASSSGQEGVYGYTF.

The chain combines TRBV7-9 with TRBJ1-1, with D maybe TRBD1 (5 bases). Trimming took off 3 bases at V and 8 bases at J, with 10 bases between the two ends. CDR1 and CDR2 (germline): SEHNR, FQNEAQ (reference sequence). CDR3 length equals 12 residues. In nucleotides, the CDR3 is TGTGCCAGCAGCTTCGGCAGGGACGAAGCTTTCTTT. Translating it yields CASSFGRDEAFF.

The chain combines TRBV11-2 with TRBJ2-7; D gene ambiguous. The CDR3 contains 15 residues. V dropped 8 bases and J dropped 7 bases, with 24 bases sitting between them. Looked up from germline, CDR1 is SGHAT and CDR2 is FQNNGV. In nucleotides, the CDR3 is TGTGCCAGCGGCCCGACACCGCCGGCCGTTTGGGAGCAGTACTTC. Translated: CASGPTPPAVWEQYF.

This sequence joins TRBV4-1 and TRBJ2-7; D gene ambiguous. V lost 3 bases to trimming and J lost 2 bases, with 14 bases between them. This CDR3 has 15 residues. From germline, CDR1 is MGHRA and CDR2 YSYEKL. Written as DNA, the CDR3 is TGCGCCAGCAGCCACAAGAATTGGCAGACCTACGAGCAGTACTTC. This codes for CASSHKNWQTYEQYF.

The rearrangement uses TRBV7-8 and TRBJ1-2; 7 bases match TRBD1. V trimming: 2 bases; J trimming: 0 bases; junction bases outside the gene matches: 0. Germline-derived CDR1 and CDR2 are SGHVS and FQNEAQ. CDR3 length equals 14 residues. CDR3 amino acids: CASSLQGANYGYTF. DNA of the CDR3: TGTGCCAGCAGCTTACAGGGGGCTAACTATGGCTACACCTTC.

The chain links TRBV27 to TRBJ2-3; D perhaps matches TRBD2 (5 bases). The CDR3 has 12 residues. Germline lookup yields CDR1 MNHEY and CDR2 SMNVEV (reference sequence). The ends were cut back, 6 bases at V and 6 bases at J, with 10 bases in the middle. The CDR3 sequence: CASSGMRDTQYF. In DNA, the CDR3 is TGTGCCAGCAGCGGGATGCGGGATACGCAGTATTTT.

V gene TRBV7-9 combines with J gene TRBJ2-7, with a weak D call TRBD1 (6 bases). The CDR3 is 15 residues long. Deletions cut 3 bases from V and 0 bases from J, with 12 bases between. In germline, CDR1 is SEHNR, CDR2 FQNEAQ (reference sequence). CDR3 sequence (DNA): TGTGCCAGCAGCTTGGAGATAGGGGGCTCCTACGAGCAGTACTTC. This gives the protein CASSLEIGGSYEQYF.

The chain combines TRBV7-2 with TRBJ1-2, with D possibly matching TRBD1 (5 bases). Trimming pared 6 bases from V and 4 bases from J, leaving 12 bases between. The CDR3 extends over 13 amino acids. The V gene's germline CDR1 is SGHTA and CDR2 FQGNSA. CDR3 protein: CASRLEGTYGYTF. As DNA, the CDR3 is TGTGCCAGCAGGCTCGAGGGGACCTATGGCTACACCTTC.

The V gene is TRBV7-9, the J gene TRBJ1-1, with 8 bases matching TRBD1. This CDR3 has 15 residues. Germline values: CDR1 SEHNR, CDR2 FQNEAQ (reference sequence). V was pared by 3 bases and J by 0 bases, with 3 bases of the junction left unmatched. Here the CDR3 reads CASSFRGLVNTEAFF. In DNA, the CDR3 is TGTGCCAGCAGCTTCAGGGGGCTGGTGAACACTGAAGCTTTCTTT.

The chain combines TRBV30 with TRBJ2-4; TRBD2 is a possible D gene (6 bases). Germline assignment: CDR1 GTSNPN and CDR2 SVGIG (reference sequence). V was shortened by 5 bases and J by 2 bases, with 10 bases between the two germline ends. CDR3 length: 13 amino acids. The CDR3 bases are TGTGCCTGGGAGGAGGGTTCCAAAAACATTCAGTACTTC. Protein product: CAWEEGSKNIQYF.

This clone was recorded only once. The chain uses TRBV7-2 and TRBJ2-7; D perhaps matches TRBD1 (6 bases). The CDR3 extends over 15 amino acids. V was cut by 5 bases and J by 2 bases, with 16 bases left in between. Germline lookup yields CDR1 SGHTA and CDR2 FQGNSA. The CDR3 DNA follows: TGTGCCAGCAGCCCCTACACAGGGCCTGCCTACGAGCAGTACTTC. Encoded protein: CASSPYTGPAYEQYF.

The V and J genes are TRBV10-2 and TRBJ2-1; 9 nucleotides agree with TRBD2. Germline V gene lookup returns CDR1 WSHSY and CDR2 SAAADI. This CDR3 has 14 amino acids. After removal of 7 bases from V and 8 bases from J, the junction contained 9 bases not matched to a gene. CDR3: CASNPGLAIHEQFF. The CDR3 DNA sequence: TGCGCCAGCAATCCGGGACTAGCAATTCATGAGCAGTTCTTC.

V usage is TRBV7-9 and J usage is TRBJ2-5, with 8 bases aligning to TRBD2. Germline V gives CDR1 SEHNR, CDR2 FQNEAQ (reference sequence). CDR3 length: 15 amino acids. V gave up 1 base and J gave up 3 bases; unmatched junction bases: 4. CDR3 nucleotides: TGTGCCAGCAGCTTAGTCGGGCGGGGGGAAGAGACCCAGTACTTC. Amino acid sequence: CASSLVGRGEETQYF.

This sequence joins TRBV7-9 and TRBJ2-3, with TRBD1 matching 7 bases. V was clipped by 6 bases and J by 0 bases; unmatched bases: 9. Germline V gene sequence: CDR1 SEHNR, CDR2 FQNEAQ (reference sequence). This CDR3 region has 16 residues. In DNA form, the CDR3 reads TGTGCCAGCAGTTATAGGGGGACAGCTAGCACAGATACGCAGTATTTT. Protein: CASSYRGTASTDTQYF.

V is TRBV2 and J is TRBJ1-1, with a weak D call TRBD1 (6 bases). Germline loops: CDR1 SNHLY, CDR2 FYNNEI. The CDR3 length is 15 residues. Trimming cost V 0 bases and J 3 bases, with 11 bases left between them. CDR3 region: CASSEALTGDTEAFF. The CDR3 region has the DNA TGTGCCAGCAGTGAAGCATTGACAGGCGACACTGAAGCTTTCTTT.

DNA of the CDR3: TGTGCCAGCAGCGCCCGCTTGGCAGTCGACACCGGGGAGCTGTTTTTT. It encodes CASSARLAVDTGELFF. V gene TRBV9 combines with J gene TRBJ2-2; D remains ambiguous. The V and J ends lost 3 bases and 3 bases respectively, with 15 bases between them. The length of the CDR3 is 16 residues. Germline lookup yields CDR1 SGDLS and CDR2 YYNGEE.

This chain uses TRBV5-4 with TRBJ2-7; 10 bases fit TRBD1. With 3 bases clipped from V and 6 bases from J, the junction kept 6 bases outside the gene matches. CDR3 length: 14 residues. Germline V gives CDR1 SGHNT, CDR2 YYREEE (reference sequence). CDR3 loop: CASSSDRGVGEQYF. The CDR3, as DNA: TGTGCCAGCAGCTCGGACAGGGGGGTAGGCGAGCAGTACTTC. Using reference TRBV5-4 and TRBJ2-7 for the parts outside the CDR3, the full variable domain is ETGVTQSPTHLIKTRGQQVTLRCSSQSGHNTVSWYQQALGQGPQFIFQYYREEENGRGNFPPRFSGLQFPNYSSELNVNALELDDSALYLCASSSDRGVGEQYFGPGTRLTVT.

J is TRBJ1-1 and V is TRBV19; D gene ambiguous. V was shortened by 2 bases and J by 2 bases, with 9 bases between the two germline ends. The length of the CDR3 is 14 residues. Germline V gene sequence: CDR1 LNHDA, CDR2 SQIVND (reference sequence). The CDR3 bases are TGTGCCAGTAGTATACGTGTACAAAACACTGAAGCTTTCTTT. Protein product: CASSIRVQNTEAFF.

V gene TRBV28 combines with J gene TRBJ1-2, with TRBD1 matching over 10 bases. Germline CDR1 reads MDHEN; CDR2 reads SYDVKM. This CDR3 spans 13 amino acids. V lost 2 bases to trimming and J lost 7 bases; unmatched junction nucleotides: 1. Written as DNA, the CDR3 is TGTGCCAGCAGTTTAGGGACAGGGGCTGGCTACACCTTC. It codes for CASSLGTGAGYTF.